This passage covers 25 T cell receptor beta chains from one sample sequenced in a study of T cell changes during pregnancy in multiple sclerosis (dated by TCRdb to between 2018 and 2021). Receptor amplification or capture employed the immunoSEQ multiplex PCR assay. The table comes from immuneACCESS by way of TCRdb, which keeps in-frame sequences with V and J called. Part of the clones is missing from these tables; in studies checked, under half for an unresolved V gene and the rest for unknown reasons. The sample profile shows roughly 44,000 clones; more than 75% of them were found once. The ten top clones hold around 5.6% of the sample. This material consisted of CD8+ T cells from peripheral blood mononuclear cells, taken after pregnancy. Receptors were obtained from a female donor in good health, enrolled as a control in a pregnancy study.

This rearrangement joins TRBV6-5 to TRBJ1-5, with unresolved D. Trimming pared 6 bases from V and 1 base from J, leaving 13 bases between. This CDR3 comprises 15 residues. CDR1 is MNHEY, CDR2 SVGAGI, per germline. The CDR3 protein is CASSPVSGSNQPQHF. CDR3 sequence (DNA): TGTGCCAGCAGCCCCGTTAGCGGGAGCAATCAGCCCCAGCATTTT.

This CDR3 is CASSSAAHGLSRSYEQYF. The CDR3 DNA reads TGTGCCAGCAGCTCCGCGGCTCACGGTCTAAGTAGGTCCTACGAGCAGTACTTC. V usage is TRBV7-8 and J usage is TRBJ2-7; no definite D call. The CDR3 is 18 residues long. Germline V gene data show CDR1 as SGHVS and CDR2 as FQNEAQ. V lost 4 bases and J lost 1, with 23 bases in between.

This clone was observed once. V usage is TRBV7-9 and J usage is TRBJ1-1; no definite D call. CDR1 and CDR2 from the germline V gene are SEHNR and FQNEAQ (reference sequence). The CDR3 totals 13 residues. The V gene lost 1 base and the J gene lost 4 bases, with 7 bases spanning the gap. CDR3 sequence (DNA): TGTGCCAGCAGCTTAGGACTGGGCACTGAAGCTTTCTTT. It encodes CASSLGLGTEAFF.

This chain uses TRBV6-4 with TRBJ2-1; 11 nucleotides align to TRBD2. In germline, CDR1 is MRHNA, CDR2 SNTAGT. After removal of 2 bases from V and 8 bases from J, the junction contained 5 bases not matched to a gene. The CDR3 consists of 15 residues. DNA for the CDR3: TGTGCCAGCAGTGACCCGACTAGCGGGGCCTATGAGCAGTTCTTC. It yields the protein CASSDPTSGAYEQFF.

The V and J genes are TRBV6-1 and TRBJ2-1; D might be TRBD2 (5 bases). CDR3 length: 13 residues. Germline V gene sequence: CDR1 MNHNS, CDR2 SASEGT. The V and J ends lost 11 bases and 1 base respectively, with 12 bases between them. CDR3 DNA sequence: TGTGCCCTCTCCGGGGAATCCTACAATGAGCAGTTCTTC. Encoded protein: CALSGESYNEQFF.

In DNA, the CDR3 is TGTGCCAGCATCCCGGGACAGGGAACCTACGAGCAGTACTTC. This gives the protein CASIPGQGTYEQYF. The chain links TRBV6-5 to TRBJ2-7; 9 nucleotides match TRBD1. V was pared by 7 bases and J by 2 bases, with 6 bases of the junction left unmatched. Germline V gene data show CDR1 as MNHEY and CDR2 as SVGAGI. There are 14 residues in the CDR3.

This chain links TRBV30 with TRBJ2-6; 11 bases align to TRBD1. Germline V gives CDR1 GTSNPN, CDR2 SVGIG (reference sequence). V dropped 3 bases and J dropped 1; count of bases not matched to a gene: 8. The CDR3 loop spans 18 amino acids. DNA of the CDR3: TGTGCCTGGAGCGACGAGGGACAGGGGGAATCTGGGGCCAACGTCCTGACTTTC. Its translation: CAWSDEGQGESGANVLTF.

The chain's CDR3 is CASSLGYRLAGGRETQYF. DNA of the CDR3: TGTGCCAGCAGCTTAGGGTATCGGCTAGCGGGGGGGCGGGAGACCCAGTACTTC. The rearrangement links TRBV7-2 to TRBJ2-5; 12 bases are shared with TRBD2. V gave up 1 base and J gave up 5 bases; unmatched junction bases: 11. The CDR3 is made up of 18 amino acids. Germline CDR1 reads SGHTA; CDR2 reads FQGNSA.

This clone was picked up a small number of times. This sequence joins TRBV5-4 and TRBJ1-1, with D unresolved. Germline CDR1 reads SGHNT; CDR2 reads YYREEE (reference sequence). Trimming removed 4 bases from V and 0 bases from J, with 7 bases in between. This CDR3 spans 13 amino acids. In DNA form, the CDR3 reads TGTGCCAGCAGCCTACCCATGAACACTGAAGCTTTCTTT. Translated: CASSLPMNTEAFF.

The J gene is TRBJ1-3, the V gene TRBV4-3; maybe TRBD1 (5 bases). V gave up 0 bases and J gave up 7 bases, with 13 bases separating them. From germline, CDR1 is LGHNA and CDR2 YSLEER. This CDR3 is built from 15 residues. CDR3 sequence: CASSQDRGVGNTIYF. The CDR3 DNA reads as TGCGCCAGCAGCCAAGATCGGGGGGTTGGGAACACCATATATTTT.

V and J are TRBV7-2 and TRBJ2-3; TRBD1 agrees at 7 bases. CDR3 size: 14 residues. V lost 1 base and J lost 5; bases outside the gene matches: 3. Germline V CDR1 and CDR2: SGHTA, FQGNSA. The CDR3 spells CASSLEGAIDTQYF. DNA for the CDR3: TGTGCCAGCAGCTTAGAGGGGGCCATAGATACGCAGTATTTT.

The gene calls are TRBV9 and TRBJ1-2; D remains unclear. The V end was cut by 3 bases, the J end by 6 bases, with 9 bases between. Per the germline V gene, CDR1 is SGDLS and CDR2 is YYNGEE. The CDR3 sequence is 12 residues long. The chain's CDR3 is CASSGEVDGYTF. In nucleotides, the CDR3 is TGTGCCAGCAGCGGGGAGGTCGATGGCTACACCTTC.

The chain joins TRBV7-9 to TRBJ2-2, with 9 bases identical to TRBD2. Germline V gives CDR1 SEHNR, CDR2 FQNEAQ (reference sequence). The CDR3 sequence is 17 residues long. Trimming cost V 5 bases and J 2 bases; bases outside gene matches: 9. Here the CDR3 DNA reads TGTGCCAGCAGCCCTCGGGAGCGGGGGGAAAACACCGGGGAGCTGTTTTTT. Amino acid sequence: CASSPRERGENTGELFF.

V and J are TRBV27 and TRBJ2-2; tentative D call: TRBD2 (7 bases). The CDR3 extends over 16 amino acids. Germline V gene lookup returns CDR1 MNHEY and CDR2 SMNVEV (reference sequence). V was clipped by 2 bases and J by 5 bases, with 15 bases between them. The CDR3 nucleotides are TGTGCCAGCAGTTTAATAACGGGGGGCCCGACCGGGGAGCTGTTTTTT. Its translation is CASSLITGGPTGELFF.

The chain recombines TRBV6-5 with TRBJ1-5; no firm D call. There are 13 residues in the CDR3. Germline V gene sequence: CDR1 MNHEY, CDR2 SVGAGI. V was pared by 6 bases and J by 5 bases, with 11 bases between. The DNA of the CDR3 is TGTGCCAGCAGCCTAACCCCCTATCAGCCCCAGCATTTT. Translation gives CASSLTPYQPQHF.

The gene calls are TRBV2 and TRBJ1-5; no clear D. The V gene's germline CDR1 is SNHLY and CDR2 FYNNEI. This CDR3 is built from 14 residues. Between the trimmed V and J ends, which lost 2 bases and 7 bases, there was a span of 12 bases. CDR3 region: CASSEPHSGQPQHF. In nucleotides, the CDR3 is TGTGCCAGCAGTGAACCCCATTCGGGGCAGCCCCAGCATTTT.

J is TRBJ2-1 and V is TRBV11-2; 9 bases map to TRBD1. V was pared by 6 bases and J by 8 bases, with 20 bases of the junction left unmatched. Germline V gene sequence: CDR1 SGHAT, CDR2 FQNNGV. This CDR3 comprises 18 residues. CDR3 sequence reads: CASSYLSLTGTGRDEQFF. The CDR3, as DNA: TGTGCCAGCAGTTACCTTTCCTTAACCGGGACAGGGAGAGATGAGCAGTTCTTC.

The V gene is TRBV7-6, the J gene TRBJ2-3; 8 bases fit TRBD1. Germline-derived CDR1 and CDR2 are SGHVS and FNYEAQ. After removal of 5 bases from V and 6 bases from J, the junction contained 7 bases not matched to a gene. CDR3 length: 14 amino acids. CDR3 sequence: CASSPDRGPDTQYF. The CDR3 bases are TGTGCCAGCAGCCCAGACAGGGGACCGGATACGCAGTATTTT.

The CDR3 region is CASSPGDTEAFF. CDR3 nucleotides: TGTGCCAGCAGCCCCGGAGACACTGAAGCTTTCTTT. The chain employs TRBV9 and TRBJ1-1; D remains unclear. The V end lost 4 bases, the J end lost 3 bases, and 7 bases lay between the germline ends. The length of the CDR3 is 12 residues. CDR1 is SGDLS and CDR2 is YYNGEE in the germline V gene. Complete variable domain (other parts from reference TRBV9 and TRBJ1-1): DSGVTQTPKHLITATGQRVTLRCSPRSGDLSVYWYQQSLDQGLQFLIQYYNGEERAKGNILERFSAQQFPDLHSELNLSSLELGDSALYFCASSPGDTEAFFGQGTRLTVV.

The rearrangement links TRBV19 to TRBJ2-7, with D maybe TRBD1 (5 bases). V lost 3 bases to trimming and J lost 5 bases, with 14 bases between them. The CDR3 totals 14 residues. Germline lookup yields CDR1 LNHDA and CDR2 SQIVND (reference sequence). CDR3: CASSMGRYVNEQYF. CDR3 coding DNA: TGTGCCAGTAGTATGGGGCGGTATGTGAACGAGCAGTACTTC. The full variable domain, rest sourced from reference TRBV19 and TRBJ2-7, is DGGITQSPKYLFRKEGQNVTLSCEQNLNHDAMYWYRQDPGQGLRLIYYSQIVNDFQKGDIAEGYSVSREKKESFPLTVTSAQKNPTAFYLCASSMGRYVNEQYFGPGTRLTVT.

The chain has TRBV11-2 and TRBJ1-6, with D perhaps TRBD1 (6 bases). Trimming took off 5 bases at V and 7 bases at J, with 15 bases between the two ends. There are 15 residues in the CDR3. From germline, CDR1 is SGHAT and CDR2 FQNNGV. CDR3 region: CASSNLRGDNSPLHF. As DNA, the CDR3 is TGTGCCAGCAGCAATCTCAGGGGTGACAATTCACCCCTCCACTTT. Combining the CDR3 with reference TRBV11-2 and TRBJ1-6 gives the whole variable domain EAGVAQSPRYKIIEKRQSVAFWCNPISGHATLYWYQQILGQGPKLLIQFQNNGVVDDSQLPKDRFSAERLKGVDSTLKIQPAKLEDSAVYLCASSNLRGDNSPLHFGNGTRLTVT.

This clone was recorded once. The chain combines TRBV28 with TRBJ2-7; 10 bases are a match to TRBD1. Germline values: CDR1 MDHEN, CDR2 SYDVKM. J was trimmed by 6 bases and V by 6 bases; bases with no gene match: 5. The CDR3 loop spans 13 amino acids. The CDR3 DNA reads TGTGCCAGCAGCTGGGACAGGGGAGCCGAGCAGTACTTC. Residues: CASSWDRGAEQYF.

The chain recombines TRBV4-2 with TRBJ2-5; TRBD2 matches at 14 bases. Trimming removed 3 bases from V and 13 bases from J; junction bases left unmatched: 10. Germline CDR1 LGHNA, CDR2 YNFKEQ. The CDR3 consists of 15 residues. The CDR3 reads CASSHPGTSGGPRYF. As DNA, the CDR3 is TGTGCCAGCAGCCACCCCGGGACTAGCGGGGGACCAAGGTACTTC.

The rearrangement uses TRBV4-3 and TRBJ1-2, with D unclear. Germline CDR1 is LGHNA and CDR2 is YSLEER. With 1 base removed from V and 1 base from J, the gap between germline ends came to 10 bases. CDR3 length: 15 residues. The CDR3 coding sequence is TGCGCCAGCAGCCAAGGGGCTGGAGGTAACTATGGCTACACCTTC. Encoded protein: CASSQGAGGNYGYTF.

The chain links TRBV11-3 to TRBJ2-7; maybe TRBD2 (5 bases). The CDR3 is 15 residues long. CDR1 SGHNT and CDR2 YENEEA come from the germline V gene. V lost 4 bases to trimming and J lost 2 bases, with 15 bases between them. The CDR3 sequence: CASSSSDRGTYEQYF. The CDR3 coding sequence is TGTGCCAGCAGCTCATCCGATCGAGGGACCTACGAGCAGTACTTC. The whole variable domain, filled in from reference TRBV11-3 and TRBJ2-7, reads EAGVVQSPRYKIIEKKQPVAFWCNPISGHNTLYWYLQNLGQGPELLIRYENEEAVDDSQLPKDRFSAERLKGVDSTLKIQPAELGDSAVYLCASSSSDRGTYEQYFGPGTRLTVT.